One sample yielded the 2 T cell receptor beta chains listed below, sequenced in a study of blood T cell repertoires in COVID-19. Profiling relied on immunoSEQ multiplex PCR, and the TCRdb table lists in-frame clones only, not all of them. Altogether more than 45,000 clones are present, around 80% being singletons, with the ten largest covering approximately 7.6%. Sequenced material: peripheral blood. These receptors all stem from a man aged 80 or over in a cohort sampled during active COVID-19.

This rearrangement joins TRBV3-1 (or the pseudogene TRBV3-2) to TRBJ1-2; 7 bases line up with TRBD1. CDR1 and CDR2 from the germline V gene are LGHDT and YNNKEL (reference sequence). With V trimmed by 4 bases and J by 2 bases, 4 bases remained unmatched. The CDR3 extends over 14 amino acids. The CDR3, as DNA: TGTGCCAGCAGCCGTTCGACAGGGAACTATGGCTACACCTTC. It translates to CASSRSTGNYGYTF.

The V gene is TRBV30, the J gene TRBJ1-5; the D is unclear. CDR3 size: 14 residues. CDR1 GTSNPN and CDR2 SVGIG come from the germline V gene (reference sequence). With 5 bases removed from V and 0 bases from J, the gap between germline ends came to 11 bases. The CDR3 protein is CAWGQTASNQPQHF. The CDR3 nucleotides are TGTGCCTGGGGGCAGACTGCTAGCAATCAGCCCCAGCATTTT.